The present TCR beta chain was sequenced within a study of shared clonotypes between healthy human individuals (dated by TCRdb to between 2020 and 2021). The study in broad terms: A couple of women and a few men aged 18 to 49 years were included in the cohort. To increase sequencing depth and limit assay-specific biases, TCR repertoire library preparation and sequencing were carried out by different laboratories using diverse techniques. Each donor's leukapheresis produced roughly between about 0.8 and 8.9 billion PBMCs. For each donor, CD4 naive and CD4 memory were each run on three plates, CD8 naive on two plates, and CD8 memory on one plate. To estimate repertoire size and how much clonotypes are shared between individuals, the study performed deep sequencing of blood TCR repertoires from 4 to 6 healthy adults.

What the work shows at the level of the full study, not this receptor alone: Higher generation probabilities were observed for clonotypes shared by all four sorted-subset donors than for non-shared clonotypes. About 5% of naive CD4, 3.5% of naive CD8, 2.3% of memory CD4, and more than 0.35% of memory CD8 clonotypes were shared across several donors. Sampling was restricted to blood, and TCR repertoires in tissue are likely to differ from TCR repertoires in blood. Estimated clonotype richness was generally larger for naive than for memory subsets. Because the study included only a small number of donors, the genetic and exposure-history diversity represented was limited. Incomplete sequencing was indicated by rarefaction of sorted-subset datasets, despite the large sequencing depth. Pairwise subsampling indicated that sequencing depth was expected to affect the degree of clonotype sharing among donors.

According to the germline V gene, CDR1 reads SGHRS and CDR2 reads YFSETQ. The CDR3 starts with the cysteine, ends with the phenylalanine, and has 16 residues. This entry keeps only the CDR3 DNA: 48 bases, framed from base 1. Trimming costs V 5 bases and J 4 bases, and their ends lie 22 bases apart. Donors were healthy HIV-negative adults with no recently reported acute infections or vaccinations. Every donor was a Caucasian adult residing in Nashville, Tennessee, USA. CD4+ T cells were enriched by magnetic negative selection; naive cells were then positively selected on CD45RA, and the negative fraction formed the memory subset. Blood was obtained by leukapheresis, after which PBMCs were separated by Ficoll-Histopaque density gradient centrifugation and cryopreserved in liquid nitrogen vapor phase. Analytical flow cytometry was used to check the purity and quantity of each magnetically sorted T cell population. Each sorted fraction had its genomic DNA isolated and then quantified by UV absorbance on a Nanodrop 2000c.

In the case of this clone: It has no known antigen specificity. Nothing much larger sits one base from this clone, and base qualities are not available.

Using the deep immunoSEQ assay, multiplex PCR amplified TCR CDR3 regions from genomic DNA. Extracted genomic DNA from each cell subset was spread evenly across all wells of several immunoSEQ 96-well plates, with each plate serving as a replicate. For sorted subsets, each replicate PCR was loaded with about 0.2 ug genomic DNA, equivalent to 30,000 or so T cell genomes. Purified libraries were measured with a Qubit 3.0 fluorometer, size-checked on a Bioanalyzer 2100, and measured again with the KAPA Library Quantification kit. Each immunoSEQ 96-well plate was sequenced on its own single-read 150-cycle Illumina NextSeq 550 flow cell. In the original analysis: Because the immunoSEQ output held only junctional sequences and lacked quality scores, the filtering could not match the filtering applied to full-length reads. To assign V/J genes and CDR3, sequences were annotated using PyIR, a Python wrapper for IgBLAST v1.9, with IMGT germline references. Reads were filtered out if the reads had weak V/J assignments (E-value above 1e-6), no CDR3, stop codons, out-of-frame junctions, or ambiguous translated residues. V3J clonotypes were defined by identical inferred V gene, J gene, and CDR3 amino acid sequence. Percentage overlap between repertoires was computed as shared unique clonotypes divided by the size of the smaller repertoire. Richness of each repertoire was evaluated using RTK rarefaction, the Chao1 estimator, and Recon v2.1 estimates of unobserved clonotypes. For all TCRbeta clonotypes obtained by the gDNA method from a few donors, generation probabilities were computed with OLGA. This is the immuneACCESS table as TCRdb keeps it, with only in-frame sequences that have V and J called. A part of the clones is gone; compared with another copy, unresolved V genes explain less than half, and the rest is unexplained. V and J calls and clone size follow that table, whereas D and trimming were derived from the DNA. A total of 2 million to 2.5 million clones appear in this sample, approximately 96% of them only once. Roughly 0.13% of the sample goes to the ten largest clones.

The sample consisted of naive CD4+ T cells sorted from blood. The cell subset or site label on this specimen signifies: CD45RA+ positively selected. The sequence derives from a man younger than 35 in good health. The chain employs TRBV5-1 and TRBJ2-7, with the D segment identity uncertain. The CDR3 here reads CASSKSTGTSLYEQYF. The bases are TGCGCCAGCAGTAAATCAACTGGTACCAGCCTGTACGAGCAGTACTTC.